What follows are 15 T cell receptor beta chains derived from one specimen sequenced in a study of PD-L1 blockade in urothelial cancer. Sequenced by immunoSEQ multiplex PCR; TCRdb stores in-frame clones only, minus some. The sample carries approximately 91,000 clones, roughly 80% recorded once. Time point described: peripheral blood 6 weeks after treatment start. The input for sequencing was PBMCs, taken around atezolizumab (anti-PD-L1) treatment. These receptors were collected from a man aged 65 to 85 with urothelial cancer.

The V gene is TRBV6-1, the J gene TRBJ1-2, with 7 bases lining up with TRBD1. Germline assignment: CDR1 MNHNS and CDR2 SASEGT. This CDR3 has 17 amino acids. Germline trimming cut 5 bases from V and 4 bases from J; bases unmatched to any gene: 16. CDR3 nucleotides: TGTGCCAGCAGTCAAGGGTCCGGGACAGAGTTTAGCTATGGCTACACCTTC. Translated: CASSQGSGTEFSYGYTF.

The chain combines TRBV6-6 with TRBJ1-5; 7 bases agree with TRBD1. CDR1 and CDR2 from the germline V gene are MNHNY and SVGAGI (reference sequence). CDR3 length: 15 amino acids. The trim removed 6 bases at V and 0 bases at J, leaving 5 bases unmatched. Written as DNA, the CDR3 is TGTGCCAGCAGCCAGGACAGGATTAGCAATCAGCCCCAGCATTTT. Its translation: CASSQDRISNQPQHF.

The V gene is TRBV6-1, the J gene TRBJ2-4; TRBD1 matches 10 bases. Germline CDR1 reads MNHNS; CDR2 reads SASEGT. The CDR3 covers 14 residues. J was trimmed by 9 bases and V by 7 bases; bases with no gene match: 9. CDR3 sequence: CASTGTGAFSIQYF. The CDR3 region has the DNA TGTGCCAGCACCGGGACAGGGGCATTTAGCATTCAGTACTTC.

The chain recombines TRBV5-8 with TRBJ2-5; 11 bases are shared with TRBD1. The CDR3 extends over 15 amino acids. V lost 1 base and J lost 3; bases outside the gene matches: 2. Per germline, CDR1 SGHTS and CDR2 YDEGEE. The CDR3 loop is CASSLRTGGEETQYF. Written as DNA, the CDR3 is TGTGCCAGCAGCTTGAGGACAGGGGGCGAAGAGACCCAGTACTTC.

V is TRBV10-2 and J is TRBJ1-4; a weak D match, TRBD1 (6 bases). Germline CDR1 reads WSHSY; CDR2 reads SAAADI. The CDR3 extends over 16 amino acids. V was pared by 0 bases and J by 8 bases, with 16 bases between. The DNA of the CDR3 is TGCGCCAGCAGTGAGTCACAGGGATGGTTGAAAGAAAAACTGTTTTTT. This sequence encodes CASSESQGWLKEKLFF.

The V call is TRBV5-4, the J call TRBJ2-1, with 13 bases fitting TRBD2. V shed 4 bases and J 2 bases; nucleotides not matched to a gene: 3. This CDR3 spans 16 amino acids. CDR1 is SGHNT and CDR2 is YYREEE in the germline V gene (reference sequence). CDR3 coding DNA: TGTGCCAGCAGCATGGGACTAGCGGGAACCTACAATGAGCAGTTCTTC. Protein product: CASSMGLAGTYNEQFF.

CDR3 DNA: TGTGCCAGCAGCTCAGGGGTTTGGGAGACCCAGTACTTC. It codes for CASSSGVWETQYF. This chain uses TRBV2 with TRBJ2-5; TRBD1 is a possible D gene (6 bases). The CDR3 loop spans 13 amino acids. CDR1 is SNHLY, CDR2 FYNNEI, per germline. With 6 bases removed from V and 5 bases from J, the gap between germline ends came to 13 bases.

To note about this clone: The sample has other DNA sequences that encode this CDR3 too. The chain carries TRBV7-9 and TRBJ2-1; the D gene is possibly TRBD2 (7 bases). The germline V and J ends were trimmed by 5 bases and 0 bases, with 14 bases remaining between them. Germline V CDR1 and CDR2: SEHNR, FQNEAQ (reference sequence). The CDR3 runs to 16 residues. As DNA, the CDR3 is TGTGCCAGCAGCCCGAGGGGGGGGAGCTCCTACAATGAGCAGTTCTTC. Translated: CASSPRGGSSYNEQFF.

V usage is TRBV7-7 and J usage is TRBJ2-1; 9 bases fit TRBD2. The V gene end was trimmed by 5 bases and the J gene end by 3 bases; junction bases not matched to a gene: 5. The CDR3 runs 15 residues. Germline values: CDR1 SSHAT, CDR2 FNYEAQ (reference sequence). In DNA, the CDR3 is TGTGCCAGCAGCCCCGCGGGGGGGTTCTACAATGAGCAGTTCTTC. It translates to CASSPAGGFYNEQFF.

This sequence joins TRBV6-1 and TRBJ1-2, with D possibly being TRBD1 (5 bases). There are 15 residues in the CDR3. From germline, CDR1 is MNHNS and CDR2 SASEGT. Trimming stripped 0 bases from V and 1 base from J, with 9 bases between. The CDR3 region has the DNA TGTGCCAGCAGTGAAGCGCGACAGCTTAACTATGGCTACACCTTC. This gives the protein CASSEARQLNYGYTF.

The gene calls are TRBV19 and TRBJ1-2; D perhaps matches TRBD1 (6 bases). This CDR3 contains 14 residues. Trimming left V 1 base short and J 4 bases short, with 10 bases between. Germline V lookup: CDR1 LNHDA, CDR2 SQIVND (reference sequence). CDR3 nucleotides: TGTGCCAGTAGTATAGCCCGGGACACCTATGGCTACACCTTC. Encoded protein: CASSIARDTYGYTF.

The chain recombines TRBV5-1 with TRBJ2-1; 10 bases are a match to TRBD2. The V gene end was trimmed by 4 bases and the J gene end by 3 bases; junction bases not matched to a gene: 4. This CDR3 region has 15 residues. Germline V gene sequence: CDR1 SGHRS, CDR2 YFSETQ. This CDR3 reads CASSTGTSDYNEQFF. CDR3 nucleotide sequence: TGCGCCAGCAGCACCGGGACTAGCGACTACAATGAGCAGTTCTTC.

V is TRBV5-5 and J is TRBJ2-7; D is perhaps TRBD1 (6 bases). The V gene's germline CDR1 is SGHKS and CDR2 YYEKEE (reference sequence). V lost 3 bases and J lost 5, with 15 bases in between. The CDR3 spans 14 residues. The chain's CDR3 is CASSSQGMGNEQYF. The CDR3 DNA sequence: TGTGCCAGCAGCTCGCAGGGGATGGGGAACGAGCAGTACTTC.

This chain uses TRBV6-5 with TRBJ1-1; a weak D match, TRBD1 (5 bases). Deletions cut 5 bases from V and 6 bases from J, with 13 bases between. Germline V gives CDR1 MNHEY, CDR2 SVGAGI. The CDR3 totals 13 residues. CDR3 in amino acids: CASSISGMAEAFF. The CDR3 nucleotides read TGTGCCAGCAGTATCTCAGGGATGGCTGAAGCTTTCTTT.

CDR3: CATSRGTGEGTGELFF. The DNA for the CDR3 is TGTGCCACCAGCAGAGGGACGGGAGAGGGGACCGGGGAGCTGTTTTTT. This sequence joins TRBV15 and TRBJ2-2, with a tentative D call TRBD2 (6 bases). V was pared by 1 base and J by 5 bases, with 14 bases between. The CDR3 covers 16 residues. Germline lookup yields CDR1 LNHNV and CDR2 YYDKDF (reference sequence).